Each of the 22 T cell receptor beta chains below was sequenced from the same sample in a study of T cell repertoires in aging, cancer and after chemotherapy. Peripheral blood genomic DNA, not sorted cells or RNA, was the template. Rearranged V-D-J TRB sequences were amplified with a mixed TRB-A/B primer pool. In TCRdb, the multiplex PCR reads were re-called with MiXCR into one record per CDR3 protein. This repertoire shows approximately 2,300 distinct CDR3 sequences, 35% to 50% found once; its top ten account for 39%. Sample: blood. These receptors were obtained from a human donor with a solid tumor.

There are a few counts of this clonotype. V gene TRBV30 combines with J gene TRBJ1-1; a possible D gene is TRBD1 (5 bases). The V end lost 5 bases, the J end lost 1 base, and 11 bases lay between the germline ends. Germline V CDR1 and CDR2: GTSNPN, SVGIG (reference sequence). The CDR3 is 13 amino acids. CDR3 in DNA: TGTGCCTGGGATAATGGGGGGAACACTGAAGCTTTCTTT. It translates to CAWDNGGNTEAFF.

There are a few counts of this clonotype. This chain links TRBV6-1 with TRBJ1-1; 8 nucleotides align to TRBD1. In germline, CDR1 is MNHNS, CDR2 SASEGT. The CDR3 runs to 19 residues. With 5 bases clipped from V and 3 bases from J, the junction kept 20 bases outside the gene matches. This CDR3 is CASSSTGGWRGPGDTEAFF. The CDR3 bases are TGTGCCAGCAGTAGTACAGGGGGATGGCGCGGGCCAGGAGACACTGAAGCTTTCTTT.

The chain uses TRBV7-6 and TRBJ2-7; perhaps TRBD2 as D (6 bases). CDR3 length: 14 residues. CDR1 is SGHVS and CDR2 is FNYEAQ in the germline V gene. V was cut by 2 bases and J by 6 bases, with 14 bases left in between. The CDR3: CASSLSGVGGEQYF. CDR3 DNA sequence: TGTGCCAGCAGCTTATCTGGGGTGGGAGGCGAGCAGTACTTC.

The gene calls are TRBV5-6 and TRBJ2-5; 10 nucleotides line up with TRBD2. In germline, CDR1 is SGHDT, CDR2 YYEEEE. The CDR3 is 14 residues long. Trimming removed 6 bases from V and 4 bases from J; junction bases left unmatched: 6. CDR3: CASIGTSDSETQYF. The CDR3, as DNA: TGTGCCAGCATCGGGACTAGCGATTCAGAGACCCAGTACTTC.

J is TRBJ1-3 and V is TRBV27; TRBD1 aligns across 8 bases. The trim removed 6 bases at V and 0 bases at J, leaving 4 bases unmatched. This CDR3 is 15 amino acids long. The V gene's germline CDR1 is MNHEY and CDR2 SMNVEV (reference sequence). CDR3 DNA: TGTGCCAGCAGATTGGGGACAGGCTCTGGAAACACCATATATTTT. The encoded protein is CASRLGTGSGNTIYF.

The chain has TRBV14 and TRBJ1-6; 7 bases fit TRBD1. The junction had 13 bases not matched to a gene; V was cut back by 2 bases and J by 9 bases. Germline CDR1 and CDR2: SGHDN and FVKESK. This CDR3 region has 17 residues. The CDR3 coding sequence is TGTGCCAGCAGCCAACCTGAGGGGGCGGAGAGGGGTTCACCCCTCCACTTT. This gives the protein CASSQPEGAERGSPLHF.

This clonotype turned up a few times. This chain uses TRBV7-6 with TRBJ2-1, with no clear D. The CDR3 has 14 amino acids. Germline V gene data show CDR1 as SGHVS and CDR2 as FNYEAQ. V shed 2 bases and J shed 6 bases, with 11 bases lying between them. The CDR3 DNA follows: TGTGCCAGCAGCTTACTAGGTCCCGGCAATGAGCAGTTCTTC. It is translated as CASSLLGPGNEQFF.

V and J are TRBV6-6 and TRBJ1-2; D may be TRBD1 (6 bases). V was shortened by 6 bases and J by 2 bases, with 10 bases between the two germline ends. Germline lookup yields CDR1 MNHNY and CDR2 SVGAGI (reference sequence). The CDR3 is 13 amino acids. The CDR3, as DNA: TGTGCCAGCAGCTGGACAGAAAACTATGGCTACACCTTC. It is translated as CASSWTENYGYTF.

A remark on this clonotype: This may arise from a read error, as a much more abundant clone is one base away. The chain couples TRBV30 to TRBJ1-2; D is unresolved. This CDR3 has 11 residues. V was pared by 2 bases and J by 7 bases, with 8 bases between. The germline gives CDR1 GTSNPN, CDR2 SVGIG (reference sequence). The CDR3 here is CAWSSRFGYTF. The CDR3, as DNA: TGTGCCTGGAGTTCAAGGTTTGGCTACACCTTC.

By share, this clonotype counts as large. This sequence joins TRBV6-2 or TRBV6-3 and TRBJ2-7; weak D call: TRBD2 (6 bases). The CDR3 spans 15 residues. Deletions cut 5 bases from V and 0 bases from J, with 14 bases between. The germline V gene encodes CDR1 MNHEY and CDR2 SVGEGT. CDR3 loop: CASSDWDWGSYEQYF. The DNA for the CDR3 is TGTGCCAGCAGTGACTGGGACTGGGGCTCCTACGAGCAGTACTTC.

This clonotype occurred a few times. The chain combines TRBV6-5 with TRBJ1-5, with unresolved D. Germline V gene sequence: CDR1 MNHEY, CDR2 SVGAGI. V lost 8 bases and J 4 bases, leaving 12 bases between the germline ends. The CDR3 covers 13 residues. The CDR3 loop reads CASGVAKNQPQHF. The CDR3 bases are TGTGCCAGCGGGGTGGCGAAGAATCAGCCCCAGCATTTT.

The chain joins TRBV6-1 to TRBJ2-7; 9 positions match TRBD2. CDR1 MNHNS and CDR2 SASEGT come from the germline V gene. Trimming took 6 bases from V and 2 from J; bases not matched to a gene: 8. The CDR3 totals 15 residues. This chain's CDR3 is CASRGGAGGTYEQYF. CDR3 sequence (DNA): TGTGCCAGCAGGGGGGGAGCGGGAGGAACCTACGAGCAGTACTTC.

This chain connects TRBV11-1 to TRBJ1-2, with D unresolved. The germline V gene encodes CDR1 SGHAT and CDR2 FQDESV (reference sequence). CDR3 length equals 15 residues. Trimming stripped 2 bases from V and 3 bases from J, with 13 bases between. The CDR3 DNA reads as TGTGCCAGCAGCTTAACAACCAACTGGGACTATGGCTACACCTTC. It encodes CASSLTTNWDYGYTF.

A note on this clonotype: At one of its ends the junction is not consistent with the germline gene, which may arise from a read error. CDR3 bases: TGTGCCAGCCTCCTCGGCGGAAACACCTTATATTTT. This translates into CASLLGGNTLYF. The chain recombines TRBV12-3 or TRBV12-4 with TRBJ1-3; no definite D call. The CDR3 length is 12 residues.

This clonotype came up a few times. The CDR3 DNA is TGTGCCAGCAGTCTCGGACAGGCCCCCTATGGCTACACCTTC. It specifies CASSLGQAPYGYTF. The J gene is TRBJ1-2, the V gene TRBV12-3 or TRBV12-4; 7 bases align to TRBD1. The CDR3 runs 14 residues. J gave up 4 bases and V 5 bases, and 7 bases lay outside the gene matches.

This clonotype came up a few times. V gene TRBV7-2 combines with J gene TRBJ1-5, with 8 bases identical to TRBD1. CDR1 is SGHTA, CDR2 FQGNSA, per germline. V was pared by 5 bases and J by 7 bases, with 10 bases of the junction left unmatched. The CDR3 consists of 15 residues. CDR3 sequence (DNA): TGTGCCAGCAGCCGGACAGGGAGCGGTTACCAGCCCCAGCATTTT. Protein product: CASSRTGSGYQPQHF.

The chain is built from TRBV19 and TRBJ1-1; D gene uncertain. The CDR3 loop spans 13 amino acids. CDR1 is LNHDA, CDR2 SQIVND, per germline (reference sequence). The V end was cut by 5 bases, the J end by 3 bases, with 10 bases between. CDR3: CASSASHYTEAFF. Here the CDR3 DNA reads TGTGCCAGTAGTGCCTCCCATTACACTGAAGCTTTCTTT.

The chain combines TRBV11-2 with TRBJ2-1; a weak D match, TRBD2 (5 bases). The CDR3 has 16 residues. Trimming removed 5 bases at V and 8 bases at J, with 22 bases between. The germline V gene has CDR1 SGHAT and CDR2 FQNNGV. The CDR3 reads CASSNHERRQTHEQFF. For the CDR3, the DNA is TGTGCCAGCAGCAACCATGAGCGGAGGCAAACCCATGAGCAGTTCTTC.

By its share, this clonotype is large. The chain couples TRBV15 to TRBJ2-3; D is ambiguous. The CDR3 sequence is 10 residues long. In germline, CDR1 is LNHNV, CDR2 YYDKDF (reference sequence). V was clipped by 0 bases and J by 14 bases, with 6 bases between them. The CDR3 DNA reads TGTGCCACCAGCAGAGATCGTCTGTATTTT. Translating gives CATSRDRLYF.

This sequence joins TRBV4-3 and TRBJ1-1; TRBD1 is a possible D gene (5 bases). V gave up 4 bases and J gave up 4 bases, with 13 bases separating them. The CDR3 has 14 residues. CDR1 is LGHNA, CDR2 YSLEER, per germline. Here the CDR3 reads CASSRDPGPTEAFF. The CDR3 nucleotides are TGCGCCAGCAGCCGGGATCCAGGGCCCACTGAAGCTTTCTTT.

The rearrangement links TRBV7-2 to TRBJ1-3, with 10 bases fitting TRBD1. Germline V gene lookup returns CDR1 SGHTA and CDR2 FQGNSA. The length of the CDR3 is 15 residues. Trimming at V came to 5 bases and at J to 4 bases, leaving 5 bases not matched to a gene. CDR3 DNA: TGTGCCAGCAGCGTGACAGGGGGCGCGGGAAACACCATATATTTT. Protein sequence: CASSVTGGAGNTIYF.

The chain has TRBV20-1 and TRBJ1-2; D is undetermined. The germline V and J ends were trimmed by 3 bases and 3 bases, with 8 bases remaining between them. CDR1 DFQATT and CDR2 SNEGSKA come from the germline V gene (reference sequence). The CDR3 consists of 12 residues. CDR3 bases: TGCAGTGCTAGCCTCAGCGACTATGGCTACACCTTC. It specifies CSASLSDYGYTF.